The TCR beta chain under discussion was sequenced for a study of CXCR3-negative and CXCR3-positive naive CD8 T cells. About the research overall: Libraries each contributed about 1.5 +/- 0.3 million TRB reads, for around 150 million in total.

Study conclusions and caveats: CXCR3-positive naive cells carried more hydrophobic TRB CDR3s than CXCR3-negative ones.

The CDR3 extends over 14 amino acids. Germline V gene data show CDR1 as MNHEY and CDR2 as SMNVEV (reference sequence). The TRB cDNA libraries were prepared by 5' RACE with UMI labels. No DNA is given; TCRdb re-called the 5' RACE reads and lists each CDR3 protein once. This table holds 130,000 or so distinct CDR3 sequences. On this clonotype: Its antigen is as yet unknown.

This receptor was identified in a human donor in good health. Some clones in this sample may be carry-over from other donors' samples. Material: naive CXCR3- CD8+ T cells from blood. Subset: CD45RO-CCR7+CD27+CD95- naive CD8+ T cells lacking CXCR3 (TNR3-). This chain connects TRBV27 to TRBJ2-7; TCRdb's D gene call, TRBD1, goes unchecked for lack of DNA. CDR3 sequence reads: CASSLLPQGLEQYF.